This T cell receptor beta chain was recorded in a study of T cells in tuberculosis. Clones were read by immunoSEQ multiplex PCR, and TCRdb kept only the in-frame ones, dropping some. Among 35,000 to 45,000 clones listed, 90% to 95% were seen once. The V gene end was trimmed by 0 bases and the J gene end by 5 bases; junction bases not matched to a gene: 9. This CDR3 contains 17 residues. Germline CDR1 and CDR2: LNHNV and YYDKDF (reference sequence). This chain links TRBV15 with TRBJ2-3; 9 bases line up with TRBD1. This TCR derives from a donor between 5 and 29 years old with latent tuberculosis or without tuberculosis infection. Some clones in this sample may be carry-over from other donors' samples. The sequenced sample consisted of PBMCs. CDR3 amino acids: CATSRDQRGTGLDTQYF. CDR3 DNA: TGTGCCACCAGCAGAGATCAGAGGGGGACAGGGTTAGATACGCAGTATTTT.